This T cell receptor beta chain was identified in a study of cytomegalovirus exposure and HLA in healthy donors. Study-wide results and caveats: The study recorded about 150 TCR beta chains that were cytomegalovirus-associated.

On this clone: The antigen remains undetermined.

The assay was immunoSEQ multiplex PCR, and TCRdb's table has in-frame clones only and misses some. The sample has tens of thousands of clones, 93% seen once. The donors were members of the validation cohort, which comprised 120 subjects and was separate from the first cohort of 666 subjects. This CDR3 is built from 13 residues. Germline CDR1 reads SGHRS; CDR2 reads YFSETQ. V was trimmed by 5 bases and J by 8 bases, leaving 14 bases between them. This chain uses TRBV5-1 with TRBJ2-1, with D unresolved. The source of this sequence is a woman in her 30s in good health and CMV-seronegative. The source material was PBMCs. CDR3 residues: CASSHYPPDEQFF. Written as DNA, the CDR3 is TGCGCCAGCAGTCACTACCCACCCGATGAGCAGTTCTTC.